This T cell receptor beta chain emerged from a study of T cells in Graves' hyperthyroidism and ophthalmopathy. The germline V gene has CDR1 GTSNPN and CDR2 SVGIG (reference sequence). The CDR3 loop spans 13 amino acids. The V end lost 1 base, the J end lost 1 base, and 5 bases lay between the germline ends. Together with thyroid ultrasound, orbital computed tomography, serum thyroxine and TRAb, clinical symptoms were used for diagnoses. PBMCs were collected from an approximately 10 ml volume of fresh peripheral blood. Amplification yielded TCR beta CDR3 regions, with RNA transcripts as the source. During a first-round RT-PCR of the TCR CDR3, the HTBI primer set was used. TCRdb independently ran MiXCR on the multiplex PCR reads; one entry per CDR3 protein. The repertoire has under 400,000 distinct CDR3 sequences, roughly a fifth of them found once; the top ten carry around half. Study-wide findings and caveats: Clonotypes that were expanded in thyroid above 0.001 mostly appeared in blood too.

Ten or more counts support this clonotype. What it binds is not known. This clonotype was obtained from a woman between 45 and 60 years old with Graves' hyperthyroidism. This chain links TRBV30 with TRBJ1-5; D remains ambiguous. Sample: blood. In DNA form, the CDR3 reads TGTGCCTGGAGTGGGCAGAGCAATCAGCCCCAGCATTTT. Translated, it gives CAWSGQSNQPQHF.